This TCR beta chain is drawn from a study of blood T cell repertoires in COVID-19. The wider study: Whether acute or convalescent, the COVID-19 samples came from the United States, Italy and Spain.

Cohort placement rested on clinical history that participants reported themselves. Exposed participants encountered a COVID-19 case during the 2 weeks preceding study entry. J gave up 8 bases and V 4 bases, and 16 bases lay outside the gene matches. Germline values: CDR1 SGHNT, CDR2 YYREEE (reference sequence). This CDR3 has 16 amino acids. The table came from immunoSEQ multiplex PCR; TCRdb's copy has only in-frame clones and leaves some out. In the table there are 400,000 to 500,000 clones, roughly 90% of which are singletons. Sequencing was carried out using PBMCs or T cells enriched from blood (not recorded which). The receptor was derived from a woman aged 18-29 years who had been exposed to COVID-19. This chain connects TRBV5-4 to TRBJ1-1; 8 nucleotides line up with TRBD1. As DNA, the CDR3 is TGTGCCAGCAGCCCAGGCCATGGGACAGGCTCTCGGGAAGCTTTCTTT. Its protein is CASSPGHGTGSREAFF.